These T cell receptor beta chains were read from a single sample in a study of blood T cell repertoires in COVID-19. This table comes from immunoSEQ multiplex PCR, and its TCRdb copy is limited to in-frame clones, with some not included. The table shows about 140,000 clones, with about 83% occurring only once. The sample was PBMCs or T cells enriched from blood (not recorded which). Source of these receptors: a woman aged 45 to 65 with acute COVID-19. The CDR3 runs from the conserved cysteine through the conserved F or W. The D gene is left open where the match is weak. Clone size is given for some rows only: seen once, a few or many times, or a class if the clone is expanded.

size	V	D	J	DNA	CDR3
NA	TRBV7-9	NA	TRBJ2-5	TGTGCCAGCAGCCCCCTGGCGGGGGCCAACGCCCAGTACTTC	CASSPLAGANAQYF
NA	TRBV27	NA	TRBJ2-7	TGTGCCAGCAGTCCCGGTGCAGGGGGGCTCTACGAGCAGTACTTC	CASSPGAGGLYEQYF
NA	TRBV27	NA	TRBJ1-2	TGTGCCAGCAGTTTATCTGGGCAGGTCCCCTATGGCTACACCTTC	CASSLSGQVPYGYTF
NA	TRBV4-3	NA	TRBJ2-1	TGCGCCAGCAGCCAAGAAGAACTAGGGACTCCATCCTACAATGAGCAGTTCTTC	CASSQEELGTPSYNEQFF
few	TRBV28	NA	TRBJ2-5	TGTGCCAGCAGTTTAAGCGGGACCCAGTACTTC	CASSLSGTQYF
NA	TRBV5-1	TRBD2	TRBJ2-7	TGCGCCAGCAGCCAGGGGACTAGCGTCAATCGGGTGGAGCAGTACTTC	CASSQGTSVNRVEQYF
NA	TRBV11-2	TRBD2	TRBJ2-4	TGTGCCAGCAGCTTTCCGGGAGGCTATAACATTCAGTACTTC	CASSFPGGYNIQYF
once	TRBV25-1	NA	TRBJ2-5	TGTGCCAGCAGCCCAAAGGGACTTGGCGGAAGAGAGACCCAGTACTTC	CASSPKGLGGRETQYF
NA	TRBV18	TRBD1	TRBJ2-4	TGTGCCAGCTCACCATTTGGGACAGGGAGGACCAAAAACATTCAGTACTTC	CASSPFGTGRTKNIQYF
NA	TRBV6-5	NA	TRBJ2-5	TGTGCCAGCACCCAGGGGGGCGGTGAGACCCAGTACTTC	CASTQGGGETQYF
NA	TRBV5-1	TRBD1	TRBJ2-3	TGCGCCAGCAGCCCCGGGGACAGGAGCACAGATACGCAGTATTTT	CASSPGDRSTDTQYF
few	TRBV5-6	NA	TRBJ2-7	TGTGCCAGCAGCCTACCATTGACACTTAGCTACGAGCAGTACTTC	CASSLPLTLSYEQYF
NA	TRBV7-9	TRBD1	TRBJ1-2	TGTGCCAGCAGCTTATATCGGACAGGGGCTAACTATGGCTACACCTTT	CASSLYRTGANYGYTF
NA	TRBV29-1	TRBD2	TRBJ2-1	TGCAGCGTTGAAGGGACTAGCGGGAGTTTGAATGAGCAGTTCTTC	CSVEGTSGSLNEQFF
NA	TRBV5-4	NA	TRBJ2-3	TGTGCCAGCAGCCCCGGGACACTGGCAGATACGCAGTATTTT	CASSPGTLADTQYF
NA	TRBV9	TRBD2	TRBJ2-1	TGTGCCAGCAGCATCCCCCAAGCCGGGACTAGCCCCTTGGATGAGCAGTTCTTC	CASSIPQAGTSPLDEQFF
NA	TRBV19	TRBD1	TRBJ1-5	TGTGCCAGTAGTATAGGTTTTGTCAGGGGGCAGCCCCAGCATTTT	CASSIGFVRGQPQHF
NA	TRBV3-1/TRBV3-2	TRBD2	TRBJ2-2	TGTGCCAGCAGCGTAGGACTAGCGGGAGAGGGGGGGAACACCGGGGAGCTGTTTTTT	CASSVGLAGEGGNTGELFF
NA	TRBV7-6	NA	TRBJ2-3	TGTGCCAGCAGCCCCGCGGGCCGGGGTCTTCCCCCTCAGTATTTT	CASSPAGRGLPPQYF
once	TRBV7-9	TRBD1	TRBJ1-3	TGTGCCAGCAGCTTAGCGCGGACAGGGGGCGGAAACACCATATATTTT	CASSLARTGGGNTIYF
NA	TRBV7-3	TRBD2	TRBJ2-3	TGTGCCAGCAGCTTAGGGCTAGCGGGAGGGCTTGATACGCAGTATTTT	CASSLGLAGGLDTQYF
NA	TRBV7-2	TRBD2	TRBJ2-3	TGTGCCAGCAGCTTAGGACTAGCGGGAGGGGGGGCAGATACGCAGTATTTT	CASSLGLAGGGADTQYF
NA	TRBV7-2	NA	TRBJ2-5	TGTGCCAGCAGCGTCGGGAACAGGGGGGGCGAGACCCAGTACTTC	CASSVGNRGGETQYF
NA	TRBV25-1	TRBD1	TRBJ2-7	TGTGCCACCACGAGACAGGGGGCGCGTGAGCAGTACTTC	CATTRQGAREQYF
NA	TRBV14	TRBD2	TRBJ2-4	TGTGCCAGCAGCCCGCTAGCGGGAGGGCCTAACATTCAGTACTTC	CASSPLAGGPNIQYF
NA	TRBV27	TRBD1	TRBJ2-6	TGTGCCAGCAGATCACAGGGGGCGGCAGGGGCCAACGTCCTGACTTTC	CASRSQGAAGANVLTF
NA	TRBV28	NA	TRBJ1-2	TGTGCCAGCAGTTTATCAGGTCGGGGGACCTACACCTTC	CASSLSGRGTYTF
NA	TRBV29-1	TRBD2	TRBJ2-1	TGCAGCGCTGGGGCGGGAGGGCCACGCAATGAGCAGTTCTTC	CSAGAGGPRNEQFF
NA	TRBV15	TRBD1	TRBJ2-5	TGTGCCACCAGCGTAGACAGGGGCCGGGGGACCCAGTACTTC	CATSVDRGRGTQYF
NA	TRBV30	TRBD1	TRBJ1-6	TGTGCCTGGAGTCCTAAGGGACTCCTGGGACAGGGGGCGGCGATGAATTCACCCCTCCACTTT	CAWSPKGLLGQGAAMNSPLHF
NA	TRBV5-1	TRBD2	TRBJ2-7	TGCGCCAGCAGACTGGCCGGACTAGCGGGAGGGAGCTCCTACGAGCAGTACTTC	CASRLAGLAGGSSYEQYF
NA	TRBV19	NA	TRBJ1-6	TGTGCCAGTAGTGTGGGCCCCGTTCAGAGTACTCCCCTCCACTTT	CASSVGPVQSTPLHF
NA	TRBV5-1	TRBD1	TRBJ1-2	TGCGCCAGCAGCTTGGGCCGCGGGACAGGGGTAGGCAACTATGGCTACACCTTC	CASSLGRGTGVGNYGYTF
NA	TRBV7-3	TRBD1	TRBJ1-6	TGTGCCAGCAGCTTAAAAGGGACAGGGTTTAATAATTCACCCCTCCACTTT	CASSLKGTGFNNSPLHF
NA	TRBV11-2	NA	TRBJ1-2	TGTGCCAGCAGCACGGGGGGACAAGGCTATGGCTACACCTTC	CASSTGGQGYGYTF
NA	TRBV19	TRBD2	TRBJ2-7	TGTGCCAGTAGCGGGGGGGGACTAGCGGCCAGTCAGACCTACGAGCAGTACTTC	CASSGGGLAASQTYEQYF
NA	TRBV10-3	TRBD1	TRBJ2-7	TGTGCCATCAGTGAGTCAATAGGGACAGCATACGAGCAGTACTTC	CAISESIGTAYEQYF
few	TRBV5-6	TRBD2	TRBJ2-1	TGTGCCAGCAGCCCCGGACTAGCTCATAGCTCCTACAATGAGCAGTTCTTC	CASSPGLAHSSYNEQFF